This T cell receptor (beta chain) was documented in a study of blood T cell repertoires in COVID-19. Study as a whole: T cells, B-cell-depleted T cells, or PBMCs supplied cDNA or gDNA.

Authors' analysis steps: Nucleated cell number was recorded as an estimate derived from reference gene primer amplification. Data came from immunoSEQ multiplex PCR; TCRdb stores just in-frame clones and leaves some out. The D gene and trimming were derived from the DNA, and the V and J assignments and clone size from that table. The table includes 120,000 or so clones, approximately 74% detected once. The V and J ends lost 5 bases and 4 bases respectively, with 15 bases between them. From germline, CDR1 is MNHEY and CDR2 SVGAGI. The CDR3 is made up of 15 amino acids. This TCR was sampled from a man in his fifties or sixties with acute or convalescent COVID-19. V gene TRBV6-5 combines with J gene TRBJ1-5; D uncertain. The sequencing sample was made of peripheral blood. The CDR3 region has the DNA TGTGCCAGCAGTACCAACGGTATACAGAATCAGCCCCAGCATTTT. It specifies CASSTNGIQNQPQHF.